This record concerns one T cell receptor beta chain sequence. Antigen: not known. These data belong to a study of HIV-infected patients and healthy controls. The CDR3 loop spans 17 amino acids. The junction had 9 bases not matched to a gene; V was cut back by 0 bases and J by 2 bases. Germline values: CDR1 SGHRS, CDR2 YFSETQ. Reverse transcription used 450 to 500 ng RNA and constant-region primers for alpha and beta. Alpha and beta chain libraries were made separately by chain-specific third strand synthesis with multiplexing indices. MiXCR was run by TCRdb on the 5' RACE reads, yielding one entry per CDR3 protein. The sample contains about 10,000 distinct CDR3 sequences, 8% to 8.5% of which appear only once. Study-level results: MAIT alpha-chain CDR3s were frequent in healthy controls, depleted in HIV+.

All unsorted peripheral T cells were captured because whole blood was used without fractionation. About 40% of the ten uninfected healthy control donors were sampled twice, roughly 12 weeks apart. Source material: blood. V usage is TRBV5-1 and J usage is TRBJ2-3; 7 bases line up with TRBD2. This TCR came from an adult in good health. Here the CDR3 reads CASSLAGGSGTTDTQYF. Written as DNA, the CDR3 is TGCGCCAGCAGCTTGGCCGGGGGGAGCGGCACCACAGATACGCAGTATTTT. The full variable domain, rest sourced from reference TRBV5-1 and TRBJ2-3, is KAGVTQTPRYLIKTRGQQVTLSCSPISGHRSVSWYQQTPGQGLQFLFEYFSETQRNKGNFPGRFSGRQFSNSRSEMNVSTLELGDSALYLCASSLAGGSGTTDTQYFGPGTRLTVL.